This TCR beta chain was documented in a study of blood T cell repertoires in COVID-19. This CDR3 spans 17 amino acids. With V trimmed by 4 bases and J by 5 bases, 16 bases remained unmatched. CDR1 and CDR2 from the germline V gene are SGHRS and YFSETQ. Measured with immunoSEQ multiplex PCR; TCRdb has only the in-frame clones, and not every one. The sample has some 190,000 clones, around 80% seen once; the top ten hold around 8%. V gene TRBV5-1 combines with J gene TRBJ2-5, with 8 bases that match TRBD2. Sequencing used peripheral blood. This receptor was obtained from a woman in her sixties or seventies with COVID-19, enrolled during active disease. CDR3 bases: TGCGCCAGCAGCGCATCTCCGGGAGGGGGATTTGGGGAGACCCAGTACTTC. Amino acids: CASSASPGGGFGETQYF.